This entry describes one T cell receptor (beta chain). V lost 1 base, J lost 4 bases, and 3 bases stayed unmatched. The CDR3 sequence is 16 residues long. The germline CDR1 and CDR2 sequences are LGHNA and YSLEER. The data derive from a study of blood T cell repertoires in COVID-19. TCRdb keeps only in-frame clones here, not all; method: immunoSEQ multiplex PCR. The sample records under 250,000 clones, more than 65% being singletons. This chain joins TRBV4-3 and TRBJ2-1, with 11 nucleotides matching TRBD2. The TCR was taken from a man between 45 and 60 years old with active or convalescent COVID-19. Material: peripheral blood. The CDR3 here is CASSQGTSGSYNEQFF. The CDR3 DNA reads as TGCGCCAGCAGCCAAGGGACTAGCGGGTCTTACAATGAGCAGTTCTTC.